The present entry profiles one T cell receptor beta chain with its context. The antigen remains unidentified. The data were taken from a study of cytomegalovirus exposure and HLA in healthy donors. Overall study findings and caveats: There were a few CMV-associated chains whose specificity for CMV antigens was confirmed in vitro. There were some public TCRs occurring in many donors, but most TCR sequences were rare. The study put 150 to 200 TCR beta chains on its list as cytomegalovirus-associated.

Some clones are missing from TCRdb's copy, which holds only in-frame ones; the method was immunoSEQ multiplex PCR. This repertoire shows 250,000 or so clones, about 83% found once; its top ten account for 2% to 3%. The sequenced material came from PBMCs. The source is a young man in good health and CMV-seronegative.

CDR3 sequence: CASSVGQGSETQYF. In DNA form, the CDR3 reads TGCGCCAGCAGCGTAGGACAGGGGAGCGAGACCCAGTACTTC. The chain joins TRBV5-1 to TRBJ2-5, with 9 bases that match TRBD1. V lost 4 bases, J lost 5 bases, and 6 bases stayed unmatched. Looked up from germline, CDR1 is SGHRS and CDR2 is YFSETQ. The CDR3 has 14 residues.